A single sample is the source of the 32 T cell receptor beta chains below, sequenced in a study of T cells in Graves' hyperthyroidism and ophthalmopathy. Regions amplified from RNA transcripts were the TCR beta CDR3 regions. With the HTBI primer set, the TCR CDR3 went through a first round of RT-PCR. TCRdb re-called the multiplex PCR reads with MiXCR, one entry per CDR3 protein. The table includes about 200,000 distinct CDR3 sequences, 17% detected once. The sequencing input was blood. These receptors were obtained from a woman between 45 and 60 years old with Graves' hyperthyroidism.

This clonotype was seen ten or more times. The chain joins TRBV5-1 to TRBJ2-4, with TRBD1 identical over 10 bases. The V and J ends lost 3 bases and 0 bases, in that order; junction bases with no gene match: 9. This CDR3 spans 18 amino acids. Germline V gene lookup returns CDR1 SGHRS and CDR2 YFSETQ. The CDR3 here is CASSSGGDRGLAKNIQYF. The CDR3, as DNA: TGCGCCAGCAGCTCCGGAGGGGACAGGGGACTAGCCAAAAACATTCAGTACTTC.

V gene TRBV7-3 combines with J gene TRBJ2-6; no clear D. The V and J ends lost 4 bases and 0 bases respectively, with 7 bases between them. CDR3 length equals 15 residues. Germline CDR1 is SGHTA and CDR2 is FQGTGA. CDR3 loop: CASSSQDSGANVLTF. The CDR3 DNA reads as TGTGCCAGCAGCTCACAAGACTCTGGGGCCAACGTCCTGACTTTC.

This clonotype was seen many times. J is TRBJ2-5 and V is TRBV10-3; 10 nucleotides match TRBD1. Unmatched junction bases numbered 11, after V lost 8 bases and J lost 5 bases. This CDR3 region has 15 residues. Germline CDR1 is ENHRY and CDR2 is SYGVKD. This CDR3 reads CAIGTGEGEGETQYF. The CDR3 region has the DNA TGTGCCATCGGGACAGGGGAGGGCGAAGGGGAGACCCAGTACTTC.

This clonotype showed up just a few times. The gene calls are TRBV7-9 and TRBJ1-4; no firm D call. V was trimmed by 2 bases and J by 7 bases, leaving 2 bases between them. This CDR3 region has 11 residues. Germline V gene lookup returns CDR1 SEHNR and CDR2 FQNEAQ (reference sequence). For the CDR3, the DNA is TGTGCCAGCAGCTTACTTGAAAAACTGTTTTTT. Protein: CASSLLEKLFF.

This clonotype has at least ten counts. This chain joins TRBV28 and TRBJ1-1, with 8 bases lining up with TRBD1. There are 14 residues in the CDR3. Germline V gene data show CDR1 as MDHEN and CDR2 as SYDVKM. Trimming removed 3 bases from V and 8 bases from J; junction bases left unmatched: 8. For the CDR3, the DNA is TGTGCCAGCAGTTTGTACAGGGGGATGGGGGAAGCTTTCTTT. As protein: CASSLYRGMGEAFF.

The gene calls are TRBV5-1 and TRBJ1-1; no clear D gene. The germline CDR1 and CDR2 sequences are SGHRS and YFSETQ. V lost 7 bases to trimming and J lost 5 bases, with 6 bases between them. This CDR3 spans 10 amino acids. The CDR3 region has the DNA TGCGCCAGCCGCGGTACTGAAGCTTTCTTT. Its protein product is CASRGTEAFF.

This clonotype was counted between two and nine times. This chain joins TRBV12-5 and TRBJ2-2; D possibly uses TRBD1 or TRBD2 (5 bases each). CDR1 LGHNT and CDR2 FRNRAP come from the germline V gene. The CDR3 is made up of 16 amino acids. Between the trimmed V and J ends, which lost 6 bases and 2 bases, there was a span of 16 bases. The CDR3 reads CASGLGPSPNTGELFF. Here the CDR3 DNA reads TGTGCTAGTGGCCTGGGACCGTCTCCCAACACCGGGGAGCTGTTTTTT.

The chain has TRBV2 and TRBJ1-5; D unclear. V was clipped by 4 bases and J by 2 bases, with 9 bases between them. Looked up from germline, CDR1 is SNHLY and CDR2 is FYNNEI. The CDR3 runs to 14 residues. The DNA for the CDR3 is TGTGCCAGCAGTGTAGGAACTGGCAATCAGCCCCAGCATTTT. Translated, it gives CASSVGTGNQPQHF.

The V call is TRBV27, the J call TRBJ1-1; 11 positions agree with TRBD1. This CDR3 is built from 15 residues. V shed 5 bases and J 4 bases; nucleotides not matched to a gene: 6. Germline V gene lookup returns CDR1 MNHEY and CDR2 SMNVEV (reference sequence). The CDR3: CASSVSGTGGTEAFF. CDR3 DNA sequence: TGTGCCAGCAGTGTTTCCGGGACAGGGGGCACTGAAGCTTTCTTT.

This clonotype was picked up a small number of times. The rearrangement uses TRBV6-1 and TRBJ2-5; no firm D call. Germline CDR1 reads MNHNS; CDR2 reads SASEGT. V was cut by 5 bases and J by 3 bases, with 10 bases left in between. The CDR3 is 13 residues long. In nucleotides, the CDR3 is TGTGCCAGCAGTCCGCGCCCAAAAGAGACCCAGTACTTC. Amino acid sequence: CASSPRPKETQYF.

The chain uses TRBV19 and TRBJ2-7; TRBD2 agrees at 13 bases. The CDR3 sequence is 14 residues long. The ends lost 6 bases at V and 5 bases at J; junction bases unmatched: 4. Looked up from germline, CDR1 is LNHDA and CDR2 is SQIVND (reference sequence). The CDR3 protein is CASRLAGGQNEQYF. In nucleotides, the CDR3 is TGTGCCAGTAGACTAGCGGGAGGGCAAAACGAGCAGTACTTC.

This chain joins TRBV19 and TRBJ2-5; maybe TRBD1 (5 bases). Trimming took 3 bases from V and 5 from J, leaving 16 bases between them. This CDR3 has 15 residues. CDR1 is LNHDA and CDR2 is SQIVND in the germline V gene (reference sequence). The CDR3 protein is CASSIRQTSRETQYF. The CDR3 nucleotides read TGTGCCAGTAGTATCCGACAGACTTCGAGGGAGACCCAGTACTTC.

This clonotype was observed at least ten times. Written as DNA, the CDR3 is TGTGCCAGCAGTTGGGGGGGAGGGGGAGAGCAGTACTTC. Amino acid sequence: CASSWGGGGEQYF. The rearrangement links TRBV27 to TRBJ2-7, with a tentative D call TRBD2 (7 bases). The germline CDR1 and CDR2 sequences are MNHEY and SMNVEV (reference sequence). The CDR3 is made up of 13 amino acids. The V and J ends lost 4 bases and 7 bases respectively, with 14 bases between them.

Many counts were recorded for this clonotype. This chain joins TRBV13 and TRBJ2-3; D is perhaps TRBD1 (6 bases). The V gene lost 5 bases and the J gene lost 5 bases, with 14 bases spanning the gap. Germline-derived CDR1 and CDR2 are PRHDT and FYEKMQ (reference sequence). The CDR3 totals 14 residues. The CDR3 sequence is CASSVPGQIDTQYF. CDR3 bases: TGTGCCAGCAGCGTCCCGGGACAAATAGATACGCAGTATTTT.

This clonotype has ten or more counts. The chain uses TRBV20-1 and TRBJ1-1; D is undetermined. V gave up 0 bases and J gave up 1 base, with 9 bases separating them. Per the germline V gene, CDR1 is DFQATT and CDR2 is SNEGSKA (reference sequence). There are 14 residues in the CDR3. In nucleotides, the CDR3 is TGCAGTGCTAGAGAATATCTGTCGAACACTGAAGCTTTCTTT. This sequence encodes CSAREYLSNTEAFF.

This clonotype came up many times. CDR3 nucleotide sequence: TGCAGTGCTAGTCAGACCAGCAACACTGAAGCTTTCTTT. Translated: CSASQTSNTEAFF. The chain employs TRBV20-1 and TRBJ1-1; D ambiguous. The CDR3 loop spans 13 amino acids. Trimming pared 3 bases from V and 2 bases from J, leaving 10 bases between. Germline assignment: CDR1 DFQATT and CDR2 SNEGSKA (reference sequence).

The chain carries TRBV5-6 and TRBJ2-1; 7 positions agree with TRBD1. Germline CDR1 reads SGHDT; CDR2 reads YYEEEE. V lost 4 bases to trimming and J lost 2 bases; unmatched junction nucleotides: 9. The CDR3 contains 16 residues. CDR3 sequence reads: CASSANNRGAYNEQFF. The CDR3 DNA reads as TGTGCCAGCAGCGCCAACAACAGGGGAGCCTACAATGAGCAGTTCTTC. The whole variable domain, remainder taken from reference TRBV5-6 and TRBJ2-1, is DAGVTQSPTHLIKTRGQQVTLRCSPKSGHDTVSWYQQALGQGPQFIFQYYEEEERQRGNFPDRFSGHQFPNYSSELNVNALLLGDSALYLCASSANNRGAYNEQFFGPGTRLTVL.

This clonotype showed up just a few times. The chain combines TRBV27 with TRBJ1-2; TRBD1 agrees at 8 bases. Unmatched junction bases numbered 3, after V lost 3 bases and J lost 3 bases. The CDR3 runs 14 residues. Per the germline V gene, CDR1 is MNHEY and CDR2 is SMNVEV (reference sequence). The CDR3 here is CASSLDRDDYGYTF. In nucleotides, the CDR3 is TGTGCCAGCAGTTTGGACAGGGATGACTATGGCTACACCTTC.

The rearrangement joins TRBV7-9 to TRBJ2-2; TRBD2 matches at 8 bases. The CDR3 extends over 16 amino acids. V lost 5 bases, J lost 3 bases, and 8 bases stayed unmatched. Germline CDR1 and CDR2: SEHNR and FQNEAQ (reference sequence). The CDR3: CASSPITRGDTGELFF. The CDR3 region has the DNA TGTGCCAGCAGCCCTATCACGCGGGGGGACACCGGGGAGCTGTTTTTT.

This clonotype was picked up a small number of times. The V call is TRBV11-2, the J call TRBJ1-6; D not resolved. Trimming took 0 bases from V and 9 from J, leaving 6 bases between them. CDR3 length: 13 amino acids. CDR1 is SGHAT and CDR2 is FQNNGV in the germline V gene. As DNA, the CDR3 is TGTGCCAGCAGCTTAGATCAGGCTTCACCCCTCCACTTT. Its translation is CASSLDQASPLHF.

This sequence joins TRBV5-4 and TRBJ2-7, with 8 nucleotides matching TRBD2. The CDR3 runs to 16 residues. J gave up 7 bases and V 4 bases, and 16 bases lay outside the gene matches. Per the germline V gene, CDR1 is SGHNT and CDR2 is YYREEE (reference sequence). As DNA, the CDR3 is TGTGCCAGCAGCCCAACGCTCACTAGCGGAGTACGGGAGCAGTACTTC. As protein: CASSPTLTSGVREQYF.

This clonotype was seen ten or more times. V is TRBV3-1 and J is TRBJ1-1, with TRBD1 as a possible D gene (5 bases). Germline V gene sequence: CDR1 LGHDT, CDR2 YNNKEL (reference sequence). The CDR3 is 15 amino acids. The V end lost 8 bases, the J end lost 5 bases, and 21 bases lay between the germline ends. The CDR3 is CASALKAAGKTEAFF. In nucleotides, the CDR3 is TGTGCCAGCGCCTTAAAGGCGGCAGGGAAGACTGAAGCTTTCTTT.

The rearrangement uses TRBV20-1 and TRBJ1-2, with TRBD1 matching over 7 bases. This CDR3 is 14 amino acids long. Germline CDR1 reads DFQATT; CDR2 reads SNEGSKA (reference sequence). V lost 0 bases to trimming and J lost 4 bases; unmatched junction nucleotides: 5. The CDR3 coding sequence is TGCAGTGCTAGAGAAGAGGGGGCGCGCTATGGCTACACCTTC. Protein: CSAREEGARYGYTF.

This chain uses TRBV29-1 with TRBJ1-1; D gene ambiguous. The CDR3 covers 13 residues. V was clipped by 2 bases and J by 6 bases, with 13 bases between them. The V gene's germline CDR1 is SQVTM and CDR2 ANQGSEA. This CDR3 reads CSVEKSTGAEAFF. For the CDR3, the DNA is TGCAGCGTTGAAAAGTCGACCGGGGCTGAAGCTTTCTTT.

V and J are TRBV6-5 and TRBJ1-1; D gene unclear. This CDR3 is 12 amino acids long. CDR1 is MNHEY, CDR2 SVGAGI, per germline. Trimming stripped 7 bases from V and 7 bases from J, with 13 bases between. CDR3 amino acids: CASISNKLEAFF. DNA of the CDR3: TGTGCCAGCATAAGTAACAAGCTTGAAGCTTTCTTT.

This clonotype was picked up many times. This sequence joins TRBV20-1 and TRBJ1-5; 11 positions match TRBD1. Germline loops: CDR1 DFQATT, CDR2 SNEGSKA (reference sequence). J gave up 6 bases and V 6 bases, and 7 bases lay outside the gene matches. The CDR3 is made up of 14 amino acids. The CDR3 DNA reads TGCAGTGCAATGGGACAGGGGGTAGGTCAGCCCCAGCATTTT. This sequence encodes CSAMGQGVGQPQHF.

Ten or more counts support this clonotype. The chain uses TRBV11-2 and TRBJ2-4; a weak D match, TRBD1 (6 bases). V dropped 5 bases and J dropped 8 bases, with 13 bases sitting between them. The CDR3 is 13 residues long. CDR1 is SGHAT and CDR2 is FQNNGV in the germline V gene. CDR3 coding DNA: TGTGCCAGCAGCCCGGGACAAAGGGACATTCAGTACTTC. Encoded protein: CASSPGQRDIQYF.

The chain carries TRBV6-1 and TRBJ1-1; D uncertain. Germline assignment: CDR1 MNHNS and CDR2 SASEGT. The V end was cut by 3 bases, the J end by 5 bases, with 13 bases between. The CDR3 consists of 14 residues. The CDR3 spells CASSEEGRTTEAFF. The CDR3 region has the DNA TGTGCCAGCAGTGAGGAAGGAAGAACAACTGAAGCTTTCTTT.

This clonotype was observed many times. This chain links TRBV12-3 or TRBV12-4 with TRBJ1-2; D gene uncertain. This CDR3 has 13 amino acids. The V and J ends lost 3 bases and 2 bases respectively, with 7 bases between them. The CDR3 loop is CASSLRVNYGYTF. The CDR3 DNA reads TGTGCCAGCAGTTTGAGGGTAAACTATGGCTACACCTTC.

The rearrangement uses TRBV12-3 or TRBV12-4 and TRBJ1-1; D unresolved. The CDR3 consists of 15 residues. V was clipped by 3 bases and J by 0 bases, with 11 bases between them. The CDR3 is CASSFPGIMNTEAFF. The CDR3, as DNA: TGTGCCAGCAGTTTCCCTGGGATCATGAACACTGAAGCTTTCTTT.

V and J are TRBV14 and TRBJ2-7; 9 bases are a match to TRBD2. Germline V gives CDR1 SGHDN, CDR2 FVKESK. This CDR3 is built from 16 residues. Losses at the gene ends were 4 bases for V and 4 bases for J; bases not matched to a gene: 11. CDR3 sequence (DNA): TGTGCCAGCAGCCCCTTCATAGCGGGAGAGAGGTACGAGCAGTACTTC. Amino acids: CASSPFIAGERYEQYF.

This chain connects TRBV12-5 to TRBJ2-1; D not certain. Trimming left V 7 bases short and J 2 bases short, with 9 bases between. Germline V CDR1 and CDR2: LGHNT, FRNRAP. The CDR3 has 13 amino acids. CDR3: CASAPDTYNEQFF. CDR3 bases: TGTGCTAGTGCCCCAGACACCTACAATGAGCAGTTCTTC. The whole variable domain, filled in from reference TRBV12-5 and TRBJ2-1, reads DARVTQTPRHKVTEMGQEVTMRCQPILGHNTVFWYRQTMMQGLELLAYFRNRAPLDDSGMPKDRFSAEMPDATLATLKIQPSEPRDSAVYFCASAPDTYNEQFFGPGTRLTVL.